The 27 T cell receptor beta chains below all came from one sample that was sequenced in a study of blood T cells in healthy people across ages. With a J-beta primer mix and a sample-barcoded 5' primer, a second PCR ran 7 to 11 cycles. TCRdb used MiXCR to reprocess the 5' RACE reads, holding one entry per CDR3 protein. The sample holds about 640,000 distinct CDR3 sequences, 35% to 50% seen once. Specimen: blood. These receptor sequences come from a man older than 75 in good health.

On this clonotype itself: Sequence at one end of the junction differs from germline and may be a read error. The chain recombines TRBV3-1 with TRBJ2-3; 12 positions match TRBD2. Germline V lookup: CDR1 LGHDT, CDR2 YNNKEL (reference sequence). The CDR3 is 18 amino acids. Here the CDR3 reads CANSQDGERLAGADTQYF. CDR3 DNA sequence: TGTGCCAACAGCCAAGATGGCGAGCGACTAGCGGGAGCAGATACGCAGTATTTT.

This clonotype was detected ten times or more. The chain carries TRBV29-1 and TRBJ1-2; D remains unclear. Germline assignment: CDR1 SQVTM and CDR2 ANQGSEA. The CDR3 is 14 amino acids. Trimming left V 0 bases short and J 4 bases short, with 12 bases between. CDR3 DNA: TGCAGCGTTGAAGATCGTGGACTTAGCTATGGCTACACCTTC. Protein: CSVEDRGLSYGYTF.

A few counts support this clonotype. The chain employs TRBV4-2 and TRBJ2-6; unclear D gene. In germline, CDR1 is LGHNA, CDR2 YNFKEQ. V shed 0 bases and J shed 3 bases, with 12 bases lying between them. CDR3 length: 17 residues. The CDR3 region is CASSQDAAGNGANVLTF. As DNA, the CDR3 is TGTGCCAGCAGCCAAGATGCCGCCGGAAATGGGGCCAACGTCCTGACTTTC.

The chain uses TRBV6-1 and TRBJ2-2; 7 bases align to TRBD1. J was trimmed by 5 bases and V by 10 bases; bases with no gene match: 10. Looked up from germline, CDR1 is MNHNS and CDR2 is SASEGT. The CDR3 has 14 amino acids. As DNA, the CDR3 is TGTGCCACCGTCAGACAGGGACGGACCGGGGAGCTGTTTTTT. Translating it yields CATVRQGRTGELFF.

The rearrangement uses TRBV20-1 and TRBJ2-7; either TRBD1 or TRBD2 may fit D (5 bases each). The germline V gene has CDR1 DFQATT and CDR2 SNEGSKA (reference sequence). V dropped 0 bases and J dropped 3 bases, with 18 bases sitting between them. There are 16 residues in the CDR3. The CDR3 DNA reads as TGCAGTGCTAGAGATCCTAGAGGGGTGGGTGTCTACGAGCAGTACTTC. Translated, it gives CSARDPRGVGVYEQYF.

This rearrangement joins TRBV6-6 to TRBJ2-5; the D gene is possibly TRBD1 (5 bases). The V gene lost 3 bases and the J gene lost 5 bases, with 16 bases spanning the gap. Germline V lookup: CDR1 MNHNY, CDR2 SVGAGI (reference sequence). This CDR3 is built from 15 residues. This CDR3 is CASSYTAGWAETQYF. CDR3 sequence (DNA): TGTGCCAGCAGTTATACGGCAGGGTGGGCGGAGACCCAGTACTTC.

The chain joins TRBV3-1 to TRBJ2-5; tentatively, D is TRBD1 or TRBD2 (5 bases each). CDR3 size: 15 residues. CDR1 LGHDT and CDR2 YNNKEL come from the germline V gene (reference sequence). Trimming pared 4 bases from V and 0 bases from J, leaving 12 bases between. The CDR3 spells CASSPRGTDQETQYF. CDR3 nucleotides: TGTGCCAGCAGCCCGAGAGGGACGGACCAAGAGACCCAGTACTTC.

V usage is TRBV9 and J usage is TRBJ2-7; 8 positions match TRBD2. With the DNA end fitting TRBJ2-5 better, the J assignment may be wrong. CDR1 and CDR2 (germline): SGDLS, YYNGEE. The CDR3 is made up of 14 amino acids. CDR3 in DNA: TGTGCCAGCAGCGTAGTAGCGGGAAGAGAGACCCAGTACTTC. This translates into CASSVVAGRETQYF.

A few counts support this clonotype. The J gene is TRBJ2-7, the V gene TRBV20-1; D is unclear. The DNA matches TRBJ2-5 better at its end, which makes the J call doubtful. This CDR3 comprises 14 residues. The V gene's germline CDR1 is DFQATT and CDR2 SNEGSKA (reference sequence). The DNA for the CDR3 is TGCAGTGCTAGGGGTGGGTCGGAAGGTGAGACCCAGTACTTC. This sequence encodes CSARGGSEGETQYF.

This clonotype came up many times. J is TRBJ2-3 and V is TRBV6-6, with 10 bases identical to TRBD2. The CDR3 consists of 14 residues. CDR1 and CDR2 from the germline V gene are MNHNY and SVGAGI (reference sequence). Trimming removed 6 bases from V and 1 base from J; junction bases left unmatched: 1. The CDR3, as DNA: TGTGCCAGCAGAACTAGCGGGGGCACAGATACGCAGTATTTT. As protein: CASRTSGGTDTQYF.

This clonotype has only a few counts. The rearrangement uses TRBV7-9 and TRBJ2-5; unclear D gene. Trimming removed 5 bases at V and 5 bases at J, with 18 bases between. CDR3 size: 15 residues. CDR1 and CDR2 (germline): SEHNR, FQNEAQ (reference sequence). This CDR3 is CASSPDIRSGETQYF. The CDR3 DNA sequence: TGTGCCAGCAGCCCAGATATAAGGTCTGGGGAGACCCAGTACTTC.

This clonotype occurred a few times. V gene TRBV7-2 combines with J gene TRBJ2-7, with D uncertain. Germline V lookup: CDR1 SGHTA, CDR2 FQGNSA. The length of the CDR3 is 15 residues. Trimming removed 2 bases at V and 3 bases at J, with 14 bases between. Here the CDR3 DNA reads TGTGCCAGCAGCTTAAATCTCAGGCGCCGCTACGAGCAGTACTTC. This codes for CASSLNLRRRYEQYF.

This clonotype was observed many times. This chain joins TRBV27 and TRBJ2-3; 7 bases match TRBD2. Germline V lookup: CDR1 MNHEY, CDR2 SMNVEV (reference sequence). Germline trimming cut 8 bases from V and 2 bases from J; bases unmatched to any gene: 10. The CDR3 sequence is 15 residues long. This CDR3 reads CASSRGGRFTDTQYF. CDR3 sequence (DNA): TGTGCCAGCTCCCGGGGCGGGAGATTCACAGATACGCAGTATTTT.

The chain has TRBV7-2 and TRBJ2-1; D unresolved. The germline V and J ends were trimmed by 8 bases and 6 bases, with 14 bases remaining between them. The CDR3 is made up of 13 amino acids. Per germline, CDR1 SGHTA and CDR2 FQGNSA. The CDR3 coding sequence is TGTGCCAGCGAAGCGAACCCAATCAATGAGCAGTTCTTC. This encodes CASEANPINEQFF.

This clonotype appeared a single time. The chain joins TRBV12-3 or TRBV12-4 to TRBJ2-3; 9 bases are shared with TRBD2. V lost 11 bases, J lost 5 bases, and 17 bases stayed unmatched. The CDR3 runs 16 residues. CDR3 DNA sequence: TGTGCCGGCACCCGGCGGGCTAGCGGGGCTGGAGATACGCAGTATTTT. Its translation: CAGTRRASGAGDTQYF.

A remark on this clonotype: A much larger clone differs from this one at a single base, so this may be a read error. This rearrangement joins TRBV4-3 to TRBJ1-2; 7 nucleotides agree with TRBD1. The germline V gene encodes CDR1 LGHNA and CDR2 YSLEER. V was pared by 0 bases and J by 4 bases, with 5 bases of the junction left unmatched. The CDR3 has 15 amino acids. CDR3 amino acids: CASSQENRGRYGYTF. CDR3 bases: TGCGCCAGCAGCCAAGAAAACAGGGGACGCTATGGCTACACCTTC.

The V and J genes are TRBV28 and TRBJ2-1; 9 bases line up with TRBD2. The germline V gene has CDR1 MDHEN and CDR2 SYDVKM. The V and J ends lost 3 bases and 6 bases, in that order; junction bases with no gene match: 9. This CDR3 region has 16 residues. The CDR3 DNA follows: TGTGCCAGCAGTTTTTTACTAGCGGGTCCTTCCAATGAGCAGTTCTTC. Its protein product is CASSFLLAGPSNEQFF.

The genes are TRBV7-2 and TRBJ2-7; D call uncertain. The CDR3 spans 13 residues. Deletions cut 8 bases from V and 12 bases from J, with 23 bases between. Germline CDR1 SGHTA, CDR2 FQGNSA. This CDR3 is CASGDFLAETRYF. The DNA for the CDR3 is TGTGCCAGCGGAGACTTTCTTGCAGAGACCCGGTACTTC.

V and J are TRBV12-3 or TRBV12-4 and TRBJ2-3; 8 nucleotides align to TRBD2. V shed 3 bases and J 4 bases; nucleotides not matched to a gene: 6. CDR3 length equals 15 residues. CDR3 amino acids: CASSFSSGTPDTQYF. CDR3 nucleotide sequence: TGTGCCAGCAGTTTTAGTAGCGGGACCCCAGATACGCAGTATTTT.

This clonotype was counted between two and nine times. The chain joins TRBV28 to TRBJ2-7; D may correspond to TRBD1 or TRBD2 (7 bases each). The CDR3 loop spans 14 amino acids. Trimming took off 6 bases at V and 7 bases at J, with 19 bases between the two ends. Germline V gene data show CDR1 as MDHEN and CDR2 as SYDVKM. The CDR3 sequence: CASSYRGGNNEQYF. In DNA, the CDR3 is TGTGCCAGCAGCTACAGGGGAGGGAACAATGAGCAGTACTTC.

The V and J genes are TRBV7-2 and TRBJ2-3; D may be TRBD2 (5 bases). The CDR3 contains 14 residues. Germline CDR1 and CDR2: SGHTA and FQGNSA. Deletions cut 4 bases from V and 6 bases from J, with 14 bases between. The DNA for the CDR3 is TGTGCCAGCAGCTCACGAGGGAGTGTGGATACGCAGTATTTT. Protein: CASSSRGSVDTQYF.

V is TRBV30 and J is TRBJ1-2, with TRBD1 matching 7 bases. The ends lost 0 bases at V and 5 bases at J; junction bases unmatched: 9. Germline values: CDR1 GTSNPN, CDR2 SVGIG (reference sequence). The CDR3 is 15 amino acids. CDR3 sequence reads: CAWSVSKGALYGYTF. The CDR3 DNA reads TGTGCCTGGAGTGTATCGAAGGGGGCTCTGTATGGCTACACCTTC.

The CDR3 nucleotides read TGTGCCAGCAGTTACCCTGCCAACGAGCAGTACTTC. The encoded protein is CASSYPANEQYF. The chain recombines TRBV6-2 or TRBV6-3 with TRBJ2-7, with D uncertain. Looked up from germline, CDR1 is MNHEY and CDR2 is SVGEGT. V lost 2 bases, J lost 5 bases, and 7 bases lay in between. CDR3 length: 12 residues.

The genes are TRBV7-2 and TRBJ2-7, with D possibly matching TRBD1 (7 bases). Deletions cut 5 bases from V and 7 bases from J, with 21 bases between. Germline V gene lookup returns CDR1 SGHTA and CDR2 FQGNSA. CDR3 length equals 15 residues. The CDR3, as DNA: TGTGCCAGCAGCCCAGGGGGAGCGGGTCGATGGGAGCAGTACTTC. Protein sequence: CASSPGGAGRWEQYF.

CDR3 DNA sequence: TGTGCCAGCAGTCCCCGGATCGGGCTAGCGGGGGGTCACACCGGGGAGCTGTTTTTT. The encoded protein is CASSPRIGLAGGHTGELFF. The genes are TRBV7-2 and TRBJ2-2; TRBD2 matches 11 bases. CDR1 is SGHTA, CDR2 FQGNSA, per germline. V shed 6 bases, J shed 3 bases, and the junction held 15 bases outside the gene matches. The CDR3 covers 19 residues.

The CDR3 protein is CASSRGRASEQYF. CDR3 DNA sequence: TGTGCCAGCAGCCGCGGGAGGGCCTCAGAGCAGTACTTC. V gene TRBV3-1 combines with J gene TRBJ2-5; TRBD2 matches at 9 bases. The V segment lost 4 bases and the J segment 11 bases; nucleotides outside the gene matches: 8. The CDR3 has 13 residues. Germline CDR1 reads LGHDT; CDR2 reads YNNKEL (reference sequence).

Only a few counts were recorded for this clonotype. The rearrangement links TRBV7-2 to TRBJ2-5, with 9 bases lining up with TRBD2. Germline V gene sequence: CDR1 SGHTA, CDR2 FQGNSA. The CDR3 consists of 14 residues. V gave up 5 bases and J gave up 2 bases; unmatched junction bases: 3. The CDR3 loop is CASSPGLAQETQYF. For the CDR3, the DNA is TGTGCCAGCAGCCCCGGACTAGCGCAAGAGACCCAGTACTTC.